A single T cell receptor (beta chain) is shown here with its context. As yet, its antigen is unknown. V lost 8 bases to trimming and J lost 10 bases; unmatched junction nucleotides: 7. Germline loops: CDR1 LNHDA, CDR2 SQIVND (reference sequence). CDR3 length: 13 amino acids. Treatment specified: oral pan-JAK inhibitor, 5-10 mg twice daily. The sample originates from a study of CD8+ T cells in alopecia areata. RNA extraction and reverse transcription yielded cDNA as sequencing template. Measured with immunoSEQ multiplex PCR; TCRdb has only the in-frame clones, and not every one. The table lists around 86,000 clones, about two thirds of them singletons. Findings of the study overall: With just one nonresponder, it is still uncertain whether baseline CD8+ expansion relates to response. Persistence in scalp and blood during tofacitinib was observed for many expanded lesional clones. Among the top 100, expanded CD8+ clones were significantly decreased by tofacitinib, as was scalp clonality.

The clonotype comes from a human donor with alopecia areata. The chain joins TRBV19 to TRBJ1-6, with 8 bases matching TRBD1. The source material was CD8+ T cells sorted from blood, sampled at week 44, from a patient treated with tofacitinib. The CDR3 sequence: CASATGEGSPLHF. CDR3 bases: TGTGCCAGTGCGACAGGGGAAGGGTCACCCCTCCACTTT. The complete variable domain, with remaining parts taken from reference TRBV19 and TRBJ1-6, reads DGGITQSPKYLFRKEGQNVTLSCEQNLNHDAMYWYRQDPGQGLRLIYYSQIVNDFQKGDIAEGYSVSREKKESFPLTVTSAQKNPTAFYLCASATGEGSPLHFGNGTRLTVT.